This paragraph reports one T cell receptor (beta chain). This clone was seen a few times. No antigen is known for it. Base-call qualities are not available, and no considerably larger clone is one nucleotide away. The data originate from a study of blood T cell repertoires in COVID-19 (dated by TCRdb to 2020 to 2022). For the study in its entirety: The collaborator samples originated in the United States, Italy and Spain and spanned the acute and convalescent phases of COVID-19. A de-identified subject ID, COVID-19 status, age in years and sex were almost always included in the sample metadata. Samples were obtained from the ongoing ImmuneRACE study (first 160 participants) and from 1,254 subjects provided by 6 global collaborators. Where HLA class I and class II types were available, the types were taken from metadata supplied by the sample provider, not from assay-based typing. Subjects who had been exposed to COVID-19, were actively infected with it, or had recovered from it provided the deeply sampled blood TCRbeta repertoires that made up the dataset. The repertoires were released in a freely available public database intended as a resource for research on the immune response to SARS-CoV-2. The prospective study material was composed of cDNA or gDNA derived from T cells, B-cell-depleted T cells, or PBMCs.

Its CDR3 holds 18 amino acids, cysteine through phenylalanine. Only the CDR3 DNA is retained, 54 bases long and in frame from the first base. Trimming accounts for 2 bases at V and 2 bases at J, while the number of junction bases matched to no gene is 13. Sequences ENHRY (CDR1) and SYGVKD (CDR2) are obtained from the germline V gene. Whole blood was collected in K2EDTA tubes by collaborating institutions according to the institutions' own protocols. Collaborator samples were shipped for TCRbeta analysis as frozen whole blood, isolated PBMCs, or DNA extracted from either sample type. TCRbeta CDR3 regions were amplified from genomic DNA by means of the immunoSEQ Assay, a bias-controlled multiplex PCR. Per the original workflow: The number of nucleated cells in each sample was estimated by amplification of reference gene primers within the assay. To quantify the absolute abundance of each unique TCRbeta CDR3 rearrangement, sequence reads were collapsed and filtered. For each sample, productive Simpson clonality was calculated as the square root of Simpson's diversity index over productive rearrangements. TCRdb's version of the immuneACCESS table is confined to in-frame rearrangements and falls short of the full clone set. An unresolved V gene accounts for under half of the shortfall where checked; the remainder is of unknown origin. V, J and clone size are those of that table, while D and trimming were read from the DNA. The sample data list about 75,000 clones, and about four fifths of these were observed just once. 5.4% of the sample is taken by the ten largest.

The full study reports these points: How much clinical and demographic metadata was included differed by source and by participant, and the metadata was provided uncurated.

The clonotype originates from a woman aged 80 or older with active or convalescent COVID-19. The sequenced sample was peripheral blood. The chain uses TRBV10-3 and TRBJ2-7; 9 of the junction bases match TRBD2. The CDR3 protein sequence reads: CAISERGIAGASTYEQYF. The DNA is as follows: TGTGCCATCAGTGAGCGTGGTATAGCGGGAGCTAGTACCTACGAGCAGTACTTC.